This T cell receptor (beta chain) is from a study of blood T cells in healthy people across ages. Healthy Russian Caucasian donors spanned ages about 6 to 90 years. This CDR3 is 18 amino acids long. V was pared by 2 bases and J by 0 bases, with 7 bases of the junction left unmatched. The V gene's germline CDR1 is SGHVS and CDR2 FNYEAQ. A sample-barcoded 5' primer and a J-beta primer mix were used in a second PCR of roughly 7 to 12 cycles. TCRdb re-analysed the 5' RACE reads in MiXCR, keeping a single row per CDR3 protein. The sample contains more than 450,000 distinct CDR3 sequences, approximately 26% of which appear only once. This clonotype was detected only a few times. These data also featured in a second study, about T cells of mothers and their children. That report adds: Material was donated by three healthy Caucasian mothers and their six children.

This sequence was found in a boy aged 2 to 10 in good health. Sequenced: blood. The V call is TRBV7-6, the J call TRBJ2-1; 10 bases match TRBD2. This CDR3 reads CASSLQLAGTSSYNEQFF. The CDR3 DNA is TGTGCCAGCAGCTTACAACTAGCGGGGACGAGCTCCTACAATGAGCAGTTCTTC.